The present entry profiles one TCR beta chain with its context. What it recognizes is unknown. The same CDR3 can be traced to other DNA sequences in this sample. PCR was performed using 60 Vbeta and 13 Jbeta primers. Assay: immunoSEQ multiplex PCR; the TCRdb copy retains only in-frame clones and omits some. The sample comprises fewer than 150,000 clones, approximately 73% of which are singletons, and 14% rests with the top ten. The data derive from a study of cytomegalovirus exposure and HLA in healthy donors. Study findings and constraints: TCR beta V- and J-gene trimming, according to a later analysis, was linked to a missense DCLRE1C variant.

All donors participated as healthy donors of bone marrow. Germline V gene data show CDR1 as SGHRS and CDR2 as YFSETQ. CDR3 length: 15 amino acids. V lost 4 bases, J lost 1 base, and 13 bases lay in between. The chain recombines TRBV5-1 with TRBJ2-3, with D unclear. The TCR comes from a human donor in good health. The specimen was PBMCs. The CDR3 nucleotides are TGCGCCAGCAGCCCCCCCACGGGTGGCACAGATACGCAGTATTTT. Its protein is CASSPPTGGTDTQYF.